Below are 10 T cell receptor beta chains sequenced from a single sample in a study of T cell responses to AZD1222 COVID-19 vaccine (dated by TCRdb to the early 2020s). Receptors were amplified or captured by the immunoSEQ multiplex PCR assay. Not all clones reach the TCRdb copy of this immuneACCESS table, which keeps in-frame sequences only. Checked studies attribute under half of the gap to unresolved V genes and leave the rest unexplained. The sample contains about 120,000 clones, roughly 90% of them found a single time. The ten largest clonotypes hold around 3.5% of the sample. Per the publication, the time point label means: baseline before first vaccination. This specimen was peripheral blood, taken on day 0 of AZD1222 vaccination. All receptors come from an adult in good health.

The chain uses TRBV6-2 or TRBV6-3 and TRBJ1-1; D is unresolved. V dropped 5 bases and J dropped 7 bases, with 11 bases sitting between them. This CDR3 is built from 12 residues. Germline V CDR1 and CDR2: MNHEY, SVGEGT. CDR3 sequence reads: CASSGRGVEAFF. The CDR3 DNA follows: TGTGCCAGCAGTGGGCGGGGAGTTGAAGCTTTCTTT.

This chain uses TRBV3-1 (or the pseudogene TRBV3-2) with TRBJ2-7; 10 positions match TRBD1. This CDR3 is 18 amino acids long. Germline V CDR1 and CDR2: LGHDT, YNNKEL (reference sequence). Trimming took 0 bases from V and 4 from J; bases not matched to a gene: 12. The CDR3, as DNA: TGTGCCAGCAGCCAAGACCCGGGCAGGGACAGGGGTCGTTACGAGCAGTACTTC. It yields the protein CASSQDPGRDRGRYEQYF.

This clone has only one observation. The V call is TRBV12-3 or TRBV12-4, the J call TRBJ1-1, with TRBD1 as a possible D gene (5 bases). This CDR3 has 13 amino acids. V shed 2 bases and J shed 8 bases, with 12 bases lying between them. CDR3 sequence: CASSLFFEGEAFF. DNA for the CDR3: TGTGCCAGCAGTTTATTTTTTGAGGGGGAAGCTTTCTTT.

The chain uses TRBV5-6 and TRBJ2-3; perhaps TRBD1 as D (6 bases). Trimming removed 0 bases at V and 0 bases at J, with 11 bases between. The CDR3 runs 16 residues. The germline gives CDR1 SGHDT, CDR2 YYEEEE. The CDR3 loop reads CASSLVGRGSTDTQYF. The DNA of the CDR3 is TGTGCCAGCAGCTTGGTCGGCAGGGGAAGCACAGATACGCAGTATTTT.

This rearrangement joins TRBV12-5 to TRBJ1-2, with D unresolved. CDR3 length: 12 residues. Trimming stripped 2 bases from V and 6 bases from J, with 7 bases between. Germline loops: CDR1 LGHNT, CDR2 FRNRAP. The CDR3 sequence: CASGLNGNGYTF. CDR3 nucleotides: TGTGCTAGTGGTTTGAACGGAAATGGCTACACCTTC.

This chain joins TRBV18 and TRBJ1-1; D unresolved. This CDR3 is built from 15 residues. V was trimmed by 6 bases and J by 1 base, leaving 15 bases between them. CDR1 and CDR2 (germline): KGHSH, LQKENI. The CDR3 is CASSPMVGENTEAFF. CDR3 coding DNA: TGTGCCAGCTCGCCGATGGTGGGCGAGAACACTGAAGCTTTCTTT.

The CDR3 coding sequence is TGTGCCAGCAGCTTGGGGGGGGGACAGGGCGGCTATGGCTACACCTTC. Its translation: CASSLGGGQGGYGYTF. J is TRBJ1-2 and V is TRBV5-4; 9 bases fit TRBD1. With 0 bases clipped from V and 4 bases from J, the junction kept 7 bases outside the gene matches. Germline V gene sequence: CDR1 SGHNT, CDR2 YYREEE (reference sequence). This CDR3 is built from 16 residues.

The chain combines TRBV2 with TRBJ1-1; D may be TRBD1 (6 bases). There are 13 residues in the CDR3. Germline V gene lookup returns CDR1 SNHLY and CDR2 FYNNEI. V dropped 6 bases and J dropped 1 base, with 9 bases sitting between them. In nucleotides, the CDR3 is TGTGCCAGCAGCGTGGGACAGAACACTGAAGCTTTCTTT. Translation: CASSVGQNTEAFF.

This clone was counted a few times. The genes are TRBV5-1 and TRBJ2-5; 7 bases match TRBD1. There are 17 residues in the CDR3. Losses at the gene ends were 4 bases for V and 5 bases for J; bases not matched to a gene: 17. In germline, CDR1 is SGHRS, CDR2 YFSETQ. The CDR3 sequence: CASSRRQGVMGRETQYF. CDR3 sequence (DNA): TGCGCCAGCAGCCGAAGGCAGGGGGTGATGGGTCGGGAGACCCAGTACTTC.

This rearrangement joins TRBV7-9 to TRBJ1-2; 8 bases are shared with TRBD1. Germline V gene data show CDR1 as SEHNR and CDR2 as FQNEAQ (reference sequence). This CDR3 spans 13 amino acids. Trimming at V came to 2 bases and at J to 6 bases, leaving 2 bases not matched to a gene. Written as DNA, the CDR3 is TGTGCCAGCAGCTTACAGGGGGCAGATGGCTACACCTTC. Translating it yields CASSLQGADGYTF.